These 13 T cell receptor beta chains were sequenced from one sample in a study of T cell responses to AZD1222 COVID-19 vaccine. Using immunoSEQ multiplex PCR, the repertoire was profiled, and TCRdb retains in-frame clones only, with some absent. The data contain 90,000 to 95,000 clones, 70% to 90% of them singletons. This material consisted of peripheral blood, taken 28 days after the second AZD1222 dose. The origin of the receptors is an adult who received the AZD1222 COVID-19 vaccine.

The chain employs TRBV6-5 and TRBJ2-3, with D possibly matching TRBD1 (6 bases). CDR1 is MNHEY and CDR2 is SVGAGI in the germline V gene. Trimming left V 6 bases short and J 0 bases short, with 10 bases between. This CDR3 is 14 amino acids long. The CDR3 coding sequence is TGTGCCAGCAGCAGGGGTCCTAGCACAGATACGCAGTATTTT. Translating it yields CASSRGPSTDTQYF.

This rearrangement joins TRBV19 to TRBJ2-1, with 10 bases that match TRBD2. Germline V lookup: CDR1 LNHDA, CDR2 SQIVND (reference sequence). The CDR3 consists of 15 residues. The junction had 7 bases not matched to a gene; V was cut back by 3 bases and J by 8 bases. CDR3 DNA: TGTGCCAGTAGTATCCGTCTAGCGGGAGAGGATGAGCAGTTCTTC. It specifies CASSIRLAGEDEQFF.

The chain combines TRBV23-1 with TRBJ1-2; the D is unclear. Being an ORF, TRBV23-1 has a function that is uncertain. V lost 3 bases and J 3 bases, leaving 11 bases between the germline ends. The CDR3 extends over 14 amino acids. The CDR3 loop is CASSHYQYHYGYTF. CDR3 bases: TGCGCCAGCAGTCATTACCAGTATCACTATGGCTACACCTTC.

The chain recombines TRBV19 with TRBJ2-1, with unresolved D. The CDR3 totals 12 residues. Trimming stripped 1 base from V and 8 bases from J, with 6 bases between. Germline V gene lookup returns CDR1 LNHDA and CDR2 SQIVND (reference sequence). Written as DNA, the CDR3 is TGTGCCAGTAGTATAGTTCGGGATGAGCAGTTCTTC. Translation: CASSIVRDEQFF. Based on the CDR3 plus reference TRBV19 and TRBJ2-1, the full variable domain is DGGITQSPKYLFRKEGQNVTLSCEQNLNHDAMYWYRQDPGQGLRLIYYSQIVNDFQKGDIAEGYSVSREKKESFPLTVTSAQKNPTAFYLCASSIVRDEQFFGPGTRLTVL.

The CDR3 sequence is CASTAGQGLSGANVLTF. CDR3 nucleotides: TGTGCCAGCACCGCGGGACAGGGGTTATCTGGGGCCAACGTCCTGACTTTC. This sequence joins TRBV7-9 and TRBJ2-6; 10 bases line up with TRBD1. The CDR3 is 17 residues long. Trimming took 7 bases from V and 1 from J; bases not matched to a gene: 7. Germline CDR1 and CDR2: SEHNR and FQNEAQ (reference sequence).

The rearrangement uses TRBV2 and TRBJ2-1; weak D call: TRBD2 (5 bases). From germline, CDR1 is SNHLY and CDR2 FYNNEI. This CDR3 spans 15 amino acids. V lost 4 bases and J 0 bases, leaving 10 bases between the germline ends. The CDR3: CASSGGGSSYNEQFF. The CDR3 DNA follows: TGTGCCAGCAGTGGCGGAGGTAGCTCCTACAATGAGCAGTTCTTC.

The chain links TRBV3-1 (or the pseudogene TRBV3-2) to TRBJ2-7, with unresolved D. The CDR3 has 13 residues. Germline values: CDR1 LGHDT, CDR2 YNNKEL (reference sequence). Trimming left V 1 base short and J 0 bases short, with 4 bases between. CDR3 residues: CASSQGHSYEQYF. Here the CDR3 DNA reads TGTGCCAGCAGCCAAGGACACTCCTACGAGCAGTACTTC.

The chain couples TRBV21-1 to TRBJ1-1. TRBV21-1 is a known pseudogene. The CDR3 spans 14 residues. This CDR3 reads CATGGGEQNTEAFF. The CDR3 nucleotides are TGTGCCACGGGCGGGGGGGAACAGAACACTGAAGCTTTCTTT.

The chain uses TRBV27 and TRBJ2-7; D unclear. The CDR3 runs to 13 residues. Germline CDR1 MNHEY, CDR2 SMNVEV (reference sequence). The germline V and J ends were trimmed by 2 bases and 1 base, with 6 bases remaining between them. This CDR3 reads CASSLAGSYEQYF. The CDR3 DNA is TGTGCCAGCAGTTTAGCAGGTTCCTACGAGCAGTACTTC.

The chain links TRBV4-3 to TRBJ2-2; D is possibly TRBD1 or TRBD2 (6 bases each). The CDR3 is 15 amino acids. The germline V and J ends were trimmed by 4 bases and 3 bases, with 12 bases remaining between them. Germline CDR1 reads LGHNA; CDR2 reads YSLEER. In DNA form, the CDR3 reads TGCGCCAGCAGCCGTCTAGGGGGGTACACCGGGGAGCTGTTTTTT. This translates into CASSRLGGYTGELFF.

V and J are TRBV6-6 and TRBJ1-1; TRBD1 might be the D (5 bases). CDR3 length equals 14 residues. V lost 5 bases, J lost 1 base, and 11 bases lay in between. Germline loops: CDR1 MNHNY, CDR2 SVGAGI (reference sequence). Written as DNA, the CDR3 is TGTGCCAGCAGTACCCTTACAGGGAACACTGAAGCTTTCTTT. Its translation: CASSTLTGNTEAFF.

Of note for this clone: Additional DNA sequences in this sample encode the identical CDR3. This sequence joins TRBV6-1 and TRBJ2-2; TRBD2 might be the D (6 bases). V was shortened by 2 bases and J by 6 bases, with 7 bases between the two germline ends. Germline V gene data show CDR1 as MNHNS and CDR2 as SASEGT. The CDR3 consists of 13 residues. CDR3 amino acids: CASSELASGELFF. CDR3 nucleotide sequence: TGTGCCAGCAGTGAACTAGCGTCCGGGGAGCTGTTTTTT.

V is TRBV5-1 and J is TRBJ1-1; D perhaps matches TRBD1 (6 bases). Trimming cost V 5 bases and J 3 bases, with 20 bases left between them. The CDR3 loop spans 16 amino acids. Germline lookup yields CDR1 SGHRS and CDR2 YFSETQ. The CDR3, as DNA: TGCGCCAGCAGGGATAGCACGGGACACTCAGACACTGAAGCTTTCTTT. This codes for CASRDSTGHSDTEAFF.